Sequencing of this T cell receptor (beta chain) was carried out in a study of T cells after yellow fever vaccination. Overall study: Low-cell-number fractions were prepared with SMART-Seq v4 Ultra Low Input. Regarding the study as a whole: A faster peak, day 5 versus 15, was reached by the weaker secondary response. The appearance of a small share of clonotypes in both CD4 and CD8 compartments was observed.

TCRdb recomputed calls from the 5' RACE reads with MiXCR, one row per CDR3 protein. Among hundreds of thousands of distinct CDR3 sequences listed, roughly 14% were seen once. This clonotype appeared a few times. Its specificity is not known. V was trimmed by 5 bases and J by 9 bases, leaving 19 bases between them. CDR3 length equals 15 residues. Germline loops: CDR1 SGHTA, CDR2 FQGNSA. This specimen was PBMCs, taken on the day of the yellow fever booster vaccination. The sequence was collected from a man aged 25-45 years who received the YFV17D yellow fever vaccine. The chain has TRBV7-2 and TRBJ2-2; no clear D gene. The CDR3 is CASSPIGPKPRELFF. The DNA of the CDR3 is TGTGCCAGCAGCCCGATAGGCCCCAAGCCCCGGGAGCTGTTTTTT. Full variable domain (remainder filled in from reference TRBV7-2 and TRBJ2-2): GAGVSQSPSNKVTEKGKDVELRCDPISGHTALYWYRQSLGQGLEFLIYFQGNSAPDKSGLPSDRFSAERTGGSVSTLTIQRTQQEDSAVYLCASSPIGPKPRELFFGEGSRLTVL.